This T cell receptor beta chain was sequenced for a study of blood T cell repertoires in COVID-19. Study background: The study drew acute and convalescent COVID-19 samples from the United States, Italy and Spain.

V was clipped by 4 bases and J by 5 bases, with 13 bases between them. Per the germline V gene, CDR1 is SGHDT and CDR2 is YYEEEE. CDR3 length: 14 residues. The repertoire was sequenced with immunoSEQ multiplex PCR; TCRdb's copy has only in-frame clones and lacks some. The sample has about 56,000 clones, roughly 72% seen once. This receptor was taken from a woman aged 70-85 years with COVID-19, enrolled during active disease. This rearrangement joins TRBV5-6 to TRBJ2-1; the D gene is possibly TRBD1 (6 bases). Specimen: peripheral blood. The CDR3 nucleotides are TGTGCCAGCAGCCTCAGGGGTAGGGACAATGAGCAGTTCTTC. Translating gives CASSLRGRDNEQFF. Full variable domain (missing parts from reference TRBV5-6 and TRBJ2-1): DAGVTQSPTHLIKTRGQQVTLRCSPKSGHDTVSWYQQALGQGPQFIFQYYEEEERQRGNFPDRFSGHQFPNYSSELNVNALLLGDSALYLCASSLRGRDNEQFFGPGTRLTVL.